This entry lists 30 T cell receptor beta chains sequenced from one sample in a study of T cell repertoires in cytomegalovirus infection. Each CDR3 protein gets one entry after TCRdb re-called the reads with MiXCR. The profile covers roughly 760,000 distinct CDR3 sequences, with roughly a third appearing a single time and around 3% taken by the ten largest. Sequencing was carried out using PBMCs. The receptors stem from a human donor in good health (CMV status not recorded). Some clones in this sample may be carry-over from other donors' samples.

Note on this clonotype: Sequence at one end of the junction differs from germline and may be a read error. The chain employs TRBV9 and TRBJ1-3, with a weak D call TRBD1 (6 bases). Germline V CDR1 and CDR2: SGDLS, YYNGEE. The CDR3 totals 13 residues. The CDR3 protein is CSSATGYGNTIYF. The CDR3 DNA follows: TGTTCCAGTGCCACAGGGTACGGAAACACCATATATTTT.

The chain has TRBV2 and TRBJ2-7; 7 bases match TRBD2. CDR1 is SNHLY, CDR2 FYNNEI, per germline. Trimming at V came to 1 base and at J to 7 bases, leaving 7 bases not matched to a gene. The CDR3 spans 14 residues. The CDR3 sequence is CASSEVGGFREQYF. The DNA for the CDR3 is TGTGCCAGCAGTGAAGTGGGGGGGTTCAGGGAGCAGTACTTC.

This clonotype was observed a few times. The V call is TRBV19, the J call TRBJ1-1; D may be TRBD1 (5 bases). Germline values: CDR1 LNHDA, CDR2 SQIVND (reference sequence). Trimming cost V 3 bases and J 8 bases, with 13 bases left between them. The CDR3 covers 13 residues. This chain's CDR3 is CASSIWLTGEAFF. CDR3 coding DNA: TGTGCCAGTAGTATTTGGCTAACAGGCGAAGCTTTCTTT.

This chain links TRBV12-3 or TRBV12-4 with TRBJ2-1; D remains unclear. The CDR3 has 14 residues. Trimming shortened V by 5 bases and J by 9 bases, and 17 bases separated the two germline ends. This CDR3 is CASSVRLIGSEQFF. CDR3 coding DNA: TGTGCCAGCAGTGTACGTCTTATTGGTTCTGAGCAGTTCTTC.

The chain combines TRBV7-9 with TRBJ2-3, with D unresolved. Germline V gene lookup returns CDR1 SEHNR and CDR2 FQNEAQ (reference sequence). The CDR3 contains 16 residues. Between the trimmed V and J ends, which lost 0 bases and 0 bases, there was a span of 10 bases. CDR3 sequence (DNA): TGTGCCAGCAGCTTAGCCCCTACGACTAGCACAGATACGCAGTATTTT. It specifies CASSLAPTTSTDTQYF.

The chain recombines TRBV2 with TRBJ1-1, with D uncertain. V lost 3 bases to trimming and J lost 4 bases, with 9 bases between them. This CDR3 region has 13 residues. Germline V gene data show CDR1 as SNHLY and CDR2 as FYNNEI. The CDR3 region has the DNA TGTGCCAGCAGTGACGGCTGGCGCACTGAAGCTTTCTTT. Translating gives CASSDGWRTEAFF.

J is TRBJ2-7 and V is TRBV7-9; D is perhaps TRBD1 (6 bases). V dropped 5 bases and J dropped 3 bases, with 14 bases sitting between them. Germline V lookup: CDR1 SEHNR, CDR2 FQNEAQ (reference sequence). This CDR3 has 14 amino acids. The CDR3 DNA sequence: TGTGCCAGCAGCCAGTACCGGGACAACTACGAGCAGTACTTC. It translates to CASSQYRDNYEQYF.

This clonotype was counted between two and nine times. A junction boundary mismatches the germline segment, possibly from a read error. The CDR3 nucleotides are TGTGCCACCAGTCAAAGCGGGAGACAAAACCTAGCCAAAAACATTCAGTACTTC. Protein product: CATSQSGRQNLAKNIQYF. The chain links TRBV10-3 to TRBJ2-4; 8 bases agree with TRBD2. The CDR3 runs to 18 residues. Germline V lookup: CDR1 ENHRY, CDR2 SYGVKD.

This clonotype was seen ten or more times. The gene calls are TRBV7-8 and TRBJ1-2, with 7 bases identical to TRBD1. This CDR3 has 14 residues. J was trimmed by 2 bases and V by 6 bases; bases with no gene match: 6. Germline assignment: CDR1 SGHVS and CDR2 FQNEAQ. The DNA for the CDR3 is TGTGCCAGCAGTTCCGGACAGGCAAACTATGGCTACACCTTC. Translation gives CASSSGQANYGYTF. Together with reference TRBV7-8 and TRBJ1-2, the CDR3 gives the full variable domain: GAGVSQSPRYKVAKRGQDVALRCDPISGHVSLFWYQQALGQGPEFLTYFQNEAQLDKSGLPSDRFFAERPEGSVSTLKIQRTQQEDSAVYLCASSSGQANYGYTFGSGTRLTVV.

The chain carries TRBV5-5 and TRBJ1-1; D uncertain. CDR3 size: 14 residues. CDR1 SGHKS and CDR2 YYEKEE come from the germline V gene (reference sequence). Deletions cut 7 bases from V and 1 base from J, with 14 bases between. CDR3 loop: CASGGLSSNTEAFF. The CDR3, as DNA: TGTGCCAGCGGAGGCCTATCATCGAACACTGAAGCTTTCTTT.

In its sample, this clonotype was seen a few times. This chain joins TRBV6-1 and TRBJ2-7; D unclear. Germline V gives CDR1 MNHNS, CDR2 SASEGT. The germline V and J ends were trimmed by 1 base and 6 bases, with 7 bases remaining between them. The CDR3 spans 12 residues. This chain's CDR3 is CASSEGGIEQYF. DNA of the CDR3: TGTGCCAGCAGTGAAGGAGGAATCGAGCAGTACTTC.

This clonotype appeared many times. The V and J genes are TRBV7-2 and TRBJ1-4; D gene uncertain. V was shortened by 5 bases and J by 10 bases, with 17 bases between the two germline ends. Looked up from germline, CDR1 is SGHTA and CDR2 is FQGNSA. The CDR3 length is 14 residues. In nucleotides, the CDR3 is TGTGCCAGCAGCCCCCAGCGGCGGATCGGAAAACTGTTTTTT. Amino acid sequence: CASSPQRRIGKLFF. The whole variable domain, remainder taken from reference TRBV7-2 and TRBJ1-4, is GAGVSQSPSNKVTEKGKDVELRCDPISGHTALYWYRQSLGQGLEFLIYFQGNSAPDKSGLPSDRFSAERTGGSVSTLTIQRTQQEDSAVYLCASSPQRRIGKLFFGSGTQLSVL.

The J gene is TRBJ1-2, the V gene TRBV7-8; D gene uncertain. This CDR3 contains 14 residues. Deletions cut 0 bases from V and 7 bases from J, with 12 bases between. Germline values: CDR1 SGHVS, CDR2 FQNEAQ. CDR3 sequence reads: CASSLAGPFSGYTF. Here the CDR3 DNA reads TGTGCCAGCAGCTTAGCCGGGCCCTTCTCTGGCTACACCTTC.

This clonotype showed up just a few times. This chain links TRBV20-1 with TRBJ1-1, with a possible D match to TRBD1 (6 bases). There are 12 residues in the CDR3. V lost 6 bases and J lost 12, with 20 bases in between. Germline CDR1 is DFQATT and CDR2 is SNEGSKA (reference sequence). The CDR3 loop is CSAIITGRTTFF. The DNA for the CDR3 is TGCAGTGCCATCATCACAGGGAGGACAACTTTCTTT.

The chain is built from TRBV7-2 and TRBJ1-1; 12 positions match TRBD1. The CDR3 sequence is 14 residues long. V lost 6 bases, J lost 8 bases, and 7 bases stayed unmatched. Germline CDR1 SGHTA, CDR2 FQGNSA. Here the CDR3 DNA reads TGTGCCAGCAGGGGGACAGGGGGCTCGGCGGAAGCTTTCTTT. Translating gives CASRGTGGSAEAFF.

This clonotype was recorded many times. The chain joins TRBV7-2 to TRBJ2-2, with 10 positions matching TRBD2. The CDR3 length is 16 residues. CDR1 and CDR2 from the germline V gene are SGHTA and FQGNSA. The trim removed 5 bases at V and 3 bases at J, leaving 6 bases unmatched. The CDR3: CASSPRTSGYTGELFF. The CDR3 region has the DNA TGTGCCAGCAGCCCAAGGACTAGCGGATACACCGGGGAGCTGTTTTTT.

The chain employs TRBV27 and TRBJ2-1, with no clear D. The CDR3 runs 15 residues. The V end lost 6 bases, the J end lost 0 bases, and 12 bases lay between the germline ends. Germline CDR1 reads MNHEY; CDR2 reads SMNVEV (reference sequence). For the CDR3, the DNA is TGTGCCAGCAGAATTGCACCTAACTCCTACAATGAGCAGTTCTTC. It encodes CASRIAPNSYNEQFF.

This clonotype was seen ten or more times. The chain couples TRBV12-3 or TRBV12-4 to TRBJ2-4; no clear D gene. V lost 7 bases and J lost 6, with 16 bases in between. This CDR3 has 14 residues. CDR3 amino acids: CASTNTPPGNIQYF. The CDR3, as DNA: TGTGCCAGCACCAACACCCCCCCCGGAAACATTCAGTACTTC.

The CDR3 nucleotides read TGTGCCAGCAGCCCGACAGGGGATGGGGAGACCCAGTACTTC. Its translation is CASSPTGDGETQYF. This rearrangement joins TRBV7-3 to TRBJ2-5; TRBD1 matches at 8 bases. This CDR3 region has 14 residues. The J segment lost 5 bases and the V segment lost 5 bases, leaving 7 bases of the junction unmatched. The germline gives CDR1 SGHTA, CDR2 FQGTGA.

This clonotype was seen repeatedly, ten times or more. This chain joins TRBV7-2 and TRBJ1-1; D perhaps matches TRBD1 (5 bases). The CDR3 has 14 amino acids. The germline V gene encodes CDR1 SGHTA and CDR2 FQGNSA. Trimming removed 7 bases from V and 4 bases from J, with 16 bases in between. CDR3 nucleotide sequence: TGTGCCAGCAACAACCAGGGCCACCTCACTGAAGCTTTCTTT. The encoded protein is CASNNQGHLTEAFF.

The chain is built from TRBV7-8 and TRBJ2-5; 14 bases line up with TRBD2. Looked up from germline, CDR1 is SGHVS and CDR2 is FQNEAQ. Unmatched junction bases numbered 12, after V lost 5 bases and J lost 1 base. The CDR3 covers 19 residues. In DNA, the CDR3 is TGTGCCAGCAGCCCGAGGACTAGCGGGAGGACTAACTTCCAAGAGACCCAGTACTTC. Amino acid sequence: CASSPRTSGRTNFQETQYF.

This chain joins TRBV7-2 and TRBJ2-5, with D possibly TRBD1 on 7 matching bases. With 1 base removed from V and 2 bases from J, the gap between germline ends came to 11 bases. Germline V gene lookup returns CDR1 SGHTA and CDR2 FQGNSA. This CDR3 spans 15 amino acids. The CDR3 DNA is TGTGCCAGCAGCTTAGGCCCAGGGGGGCAAGAGACCCAGTACTTC. Residues: CASSLGPGGQETQYF.

In this sample, this clonotype turned up once. The final CDR3 position lacks the conserved phenylalanine or tryptophan, pointing to a likely read error. The chain is built from TRBV7-4 and TRBJ2-6; D is ambiguous. Per germline, CDR1 SGHVT and CDR2 SQSDAQ. The CDR3 contains 16 residues. The ends were cut back, 4 bases at V and 2 bases at J, with 12 bases in the middle. This CDR3 is CASSSDRSPGANVLTL. As DNA, the CDR3 is TGTGCCAGCAGCTCCGACCGGAGTCCTGGGGCCAACGTCCTGACTTTA.

J is TRBJ1-1 and V is TRBV28, with D possibly being TRBD1 (6 bases). This CDR3 comprises 12 residues. Germline CDR1 reads MDHEN; CDR2 reads SYDVKM. The V and J ends lost 6 bases and 7 bases respectively, with 12 bases between them. The CDR3 DNA follows: TGTGCCAGCAGATTCCAGGGGCTTGAAGCTTTCTTT. Protein sequence: CASRFQGLEAFF.

This clonotype was recorded at least ten times. The chain is built from TRBV7-8 and TRBJ2-2, with 8 bases matching TRBD1. Per germline, CDR1 SGHVS and CDR2 FQNEAQ. The CDR3 runs to 16 residues. Trimming cost V 3 bases and J 3 bases; bases outside gene matches: 6. CDR3 sequence: CASSFFDRGDTGELFF. The DNA of the CDR3 is TGTGCCAGCAGCTTCTTCGACAGGGGAGACACCGGGGAGCTGTTTTTT.

This clonotype was seen ten or more times. This chain links TRBV11-2 with TRBJ1-2; D unclear. Germline V gives CDR1 SGHAT, CDR2 FQNNGV. The CDR3 totals 14 residues. The V end lost 1 base, the J end lost 0 bases, and 6 bases lay between the germline ends. CDR3 protein: CASSLGKANYGYTF. Written as DNA, the CDR3 is TGTGCCAGCAGCTTAGGAAAGGCTAACTATGGCTACACCTTC.

This clonotype has just a few counts. The genes are TRBV20-1 and TRBJ2-1; 10 bases map to TRBD2. The V gene end was trimmed by 6 bases and the J gene end by 3 bases; junction bases not matched to a gene: 17. This CDR3 region has 18 residues. Germline-derived CDR1 and CDR2 are DFQATT and SNEGSKA (reference sequence). The CDR3 DNA is TGCAGTGCAGTTACCGGGACTAGCGCCTCACGCCACTACAATGAGCAGTTCTTC. This sequence encodes CSAVTGTSASRHYNEQFF.

V usage is TRBV7-2 and J usage is TRBJ1-6; D might be TRBD1 (5 bases). Germline CDR1 is SGHTA and CDR2 is FQGNSA. The V and J ends lost 5 bases and 7 bases respectively, with 15 bases between them. This CDR3 is 15 amino acids long. In DNA, the CDR3 is TGTGCCAGCAGCCCGGAATCGGGGGTGAATTCACCCCTCCACTTT. As protein: CASSPESGVNSPLHF.

With regard to this clonotype: Lacking the conserved final phenylalanine or tryptophan, this CDR3 likely reflects a read error. No DNA is shown, since the ends of the CDR3 on it are uncertain; the CDR3 is the one TCRdb lists. The J gene is TRBJ1-3, the V gene TRBV7-2; the D segment call TRBD1 is taken from the table without a DNA check. The CDR3 length equals 16 residues, ends included. Germline assignment: CDR1 SGHTA and CDR2 FQGNSA. The CDR3 protein is CASSRSTGASANTIYI.

As for this clonotype: Mismatch with germline at one junction end may stem from a read error. The chain uses TRBV27 and TRBJ2-7; TRBD2 matches 8 bases. Germline CDR1 and CDR2: MNHEY and SMNVEV (reference sequence). The CDR3 sequence is 16 residues long. The CDR3 coding sequence is TGTGTCAGCAGGCCTCCGGGGGGGCTTTATTACTACGAGCAGTACTTC. It is translated as CVSRPPGGLYYYEQYF.